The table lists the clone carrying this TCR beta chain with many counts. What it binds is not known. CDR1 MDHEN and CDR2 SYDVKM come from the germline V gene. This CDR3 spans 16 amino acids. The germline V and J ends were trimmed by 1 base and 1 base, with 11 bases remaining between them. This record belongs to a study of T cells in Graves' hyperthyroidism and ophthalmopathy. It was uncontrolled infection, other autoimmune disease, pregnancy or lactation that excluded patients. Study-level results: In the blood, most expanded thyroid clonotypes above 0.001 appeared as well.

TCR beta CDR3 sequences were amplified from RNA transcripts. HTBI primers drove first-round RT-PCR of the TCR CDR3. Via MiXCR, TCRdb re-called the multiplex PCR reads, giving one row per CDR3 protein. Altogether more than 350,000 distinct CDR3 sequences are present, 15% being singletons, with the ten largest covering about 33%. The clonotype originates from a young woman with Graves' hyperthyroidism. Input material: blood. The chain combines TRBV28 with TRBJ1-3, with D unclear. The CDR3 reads CASSLFPIGSGNTIYF. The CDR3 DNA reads TGTGCCAGCAGTTTATTTCCCATCGGGTCTGGAAACACCATATATTTT.